This T cell receptor (beta chain) was sequenced for a study of blood T cell repertoires in COVID-19. On the study more broadly: Both acute and convalescent COVID-19 samples were obtained from the United States, Italy and Spain.

In the authors' methods: Scientists estimated how many nucleated cells there were by amplifying reference gene primers. Sequenced by immunoSEQ multiplex PCR; TCRdb stores in-frame clones only, minus some. V and J calls and clone size are those listed in that table; D and trimming were worked out from the DNA. In the table there are about 430,000 clones, roughly nine tenths of which are singletons. The age range of participants was 18 to 89 years, with residence in about 25 US areas. The source is a man aged 30-40 years who had recovered from COVID-19. Sequencing was performed on PBMCs or T cells enriched from blood (not recorded which).

The CDR3 protein is CASNAGTVNTGELFF. In nucleotides, the CDR3 is TGCGCCAGCAACGCCGGGACAGTTAACACCGGGGAGCTGTTTTTT. This chain uses TRBV10-2 with TRBJ2-2, with TRBD1 matching over 7 bases. Unmatched junction bases numbered 7, after V lost 7 bases and J lost 2 bases. Per the germline V gene, CDR1 is WSHSY and CDR2 is SAAADI. The CDR3 is made up of 15 amino acids.